The 30 T cell receptor beta chains presented below share a single source sample, sequenced in a study of T cell changes during pregnancy in multiple sclerosis. Sequencing was performed with immunoSEQ multiplex PCR; in TCRdb, only in-frame clones are kept and a portion is missing. This table holds 55,000 to 70,000 clones, roughly 93% found once. The sample consisted of peripheral blood, taken after pregnancy. The receptors stem from a female donor with multiple sclerosis, enrolled in a pregnancy study.

The chain recombines TRBV18 with TRBJ1-4; TRBD1 matches 7 bases. The CDR3 loop spans 15 amino acids. Germline V CDR1 and CDR2: KGHSH, LQKENI. Trimming at V came to 3 bases and at J to 0 bases, leaving 1 base not matched to a gene. CDR3 residues: CASSPQGATNEKLFF. In DNA form, the CDR3 reads TGTGCCAGCTCACCGCAGGGGGCAACTAATGAAAAACTGTTTTTT.

V usage is TRBV5-4 and J usage is TRBJ1-5; tentatively, D is TRBD1 (6 bases). Germline V CDR1 and CDR2: SGHNT, YYREEE (reference sequence). This CDR3 contains 14 residues. V was pared by 5 bases and J by 5 bases, with 14 bases between. In DNA form, the CDR3 reads TGTGCCAGCAGAACAGGGAGTAGTGATCAGCCCCAGCATTTT. This sequence encodes CASRTGSSDQPQHF. Based on the CDR3 plus reference TRBV5-4 and TRBJ1-5, the full variable domain is ETGVTQSPTHLIKTRGQQVTLRCSSQSGHNTVSWYQQALGQGPQFIFQYYREEENGRGNFPPRFSGLQFPNYSSELNVNALELDDSALYLCASRTGSSDQPQHFGDGTRLSIL.

V is TRBV7-9 and J is TRBJ2-7, with 7 bases identical to TRBD1. This CDR3 is 14 amino acids long. V was pared by 3 bases and J by 6 bases, with 8 bases of the junction left unmatched. The germline V gene has CDR1 SEHNR and CDR2 FQNEAQ (reference sequence). CDR3 in DNA: TGTGCCAGCAGCTTCGCCGGGACAGAGTTCGAGCAGTACTTC. As protein: CASSFAGTEFEQYF.

The sample holds one count of this clone. This chain joins TRBV11-2 and TRBJ2-7; no definite D call. The CDR3 totals 15 residues. The germline V gene encodes CDR1 SGHAT and CDR2 FQNNGV. Trimming took off 5 bases at V and 4 bases at J, with 18 bases between the two ends. CDR3 in DNA: TGTGCCAGCAGCCAAAACTCATACCTGCTTTACGAGCAGTACTTC. This sequence encodes CASSQNSYLLYEQYF.

This chain's CDR3 is CASSQSGSTNIQYF. The CDR3 bases are TGTGCCAGCAGCCAAAGCGGGAGTACAAACATTCAGTACTTC. The chain links TRBV11-2 to TRBJ2-4; 8 bases agree with TRBD2. V was clipped by 5 bases and J by 6 bases; unmatched bases: 6. In germline, CDR1 is SGHAT, CDR2 FQNNGV. This CDR3 is built from 14 residues. The complete variable domain, with remaining parts taken from reference TRBV11-2 and TRBJ2-4, reads EAGVAQSPRYKIIEKRQSVAFWCNPISGHATLYWYQQILGQGPKLLIQFQNNGVVDDSQLPKDRFSAERLKGVDSTLKIQPAKLEDSAVYLCASSQSGSTNIQYFGAGTRLSVL.

The V call is TRBV5-4, the J call TRBJ2-1, with 12 bases aligning to TRBD2. This CDR3 region has 15 residues. With V trimmed by 4 bases and J by 9 bases, 8 bases remained unmatched. Germline V lookup: CDR1 SGHNT, CDR2 YYREEE (reference sequence). The CDR3 spells CASSPRLAGVTEQFF. The CDR3 nucleotides are TGTGCCAGCAGCCCCAGACTAGCGGGAGTAACTGAGCAGTTCTTC.

The V and J genes are TRBV10-3 and TRBJ2-1; 7 bases are a match to TRBD2. Trimming at V came to 4 bases and at J to 2 bases, leaving 11 bases not matched to a gene. Germline V gene data show CDR1 as ENHRY and CDR2 as SYGVKD. The length of the CDR3 is 17 residues. The CDR3 DNA sequence: TGTGCCATCAGTGGGCCCACGACTAGCCCCCCCTACAATGAGCAGTTCTTC. Its protein is CAISGPTTSPPYNEQFF.

The chain carries TRBV10-3 and TRBJ1-5; tentatively, D is TRBD1 (5 bases). Germline CDR1 reads ENHRY; CDR2 reads SYGVKD. Trimming removed 2 bases at V and 7 bases at J, with 12 bases between. This CDR3 has 14 amino acids. The CDR3 protein is CAISERGEGQPQHF. The CDR3 DNA sequence: TGTGCCATCAGTGAGAGAGGGGAGGGCCAGCCCCAGCATTTT.

The rearrangement links TRBV27 to TRBJ2-7, with TRBD1 matching over 7 bases. This CDR3 has 13 residues. V shed 6 bases, J shed 7 bases, and the junction held 9 bases outside the gene matches. CDR1 MNHEY and CDR2 SMNVEV come from the germline V gene (reference sequence). CDR3 loop: CASSNDRVGEQYF. The CDR3 nucleotides are TGTGCCAGCAGCAACGACAGGGTCGGGGAGCAGTACTTC.

The chain carries TRBV7-9 and TRBJ2-1, with a possible D match to TRBD2 (7 bases). Germline CDR1 and CDR2: SEHNR and FQNEAQ (reference sequence). The V gene lost 1 base and the J gene lost 10 bases, with 17 bases spanning the gap. The CDR3 spans 15 residues. The CDR3 region has the DNA TGTGCCAGCAGCTTAGGATCCCTAAAGGGGGGGGAGCAGTTCTTC. This encodes CASSLGSLKGGEQFF. The entire variable domain, with the rest obtained from reference TRBV7-9 and TRBJ2-1, is as follows: DTGVSQNPRHKITKRGQNVTFRCDPISEHNRLYWYRQTLGQGPEFLTYFQNEAQLEKSRLLSDRFSAERPKGSFSTLEIQRTEQGDSAMYLCASSLGSLKGGEQFFGPGTRLTVL.

This sequence joins TRBV6-6 and TRBJ2-1; D not resolved. The CDR3 runs 11 residues. From germline, CDR1 is MNHNY and CDR2 SVGAGI (reference sequence). Trimming stripped 6 bases from V and 2 bases from J, with 2 bases between. The CDR3 spells CASSTYNEQFF. The CDR3 DNA reads as TGTGCCAGCAGCACCTACAATGAGCAGTTCTTC.

This rearrangement joins TRBV7-9 to TRBJ2-7, with 8 bases that match TRBD1. This CDR3 region has 14 residues. Germline CDR1 and CDR2: SEHNR and FQNEAQ (reference sequence). Trimming removed 5 bases from V and 3 bases from J; junction bases left unmatched: 6. The CDR3 protein is CASSPQGVVYEQYF. CDR3 DNA sequence: TGTGCCAGCAGCCCACAGGGGGTAGTCTACGAGCAGTACTTC.

The V and J genes are TRBV15 and TRBJ2-1, with 7 bases matching TRBD1. Per germline, CDR1 LNHNV and CDR2 YYDKDF (reference sequence). The CDR3 loop spans 15 amino acids. Losses at the gene ends were 0 bases for V and 10 bases for J; bases not matched to a gene: 9. CDR3 nucleotide sequence: TGTGCCACCAGCAGAGAAGGCCGACAGGGATTAGAGCAGTTCTTC. Its protein product is CATSREGRQGLEQFF.

This chain links TRBV4-3 with TRBJ2-3; 8 nucleotides line up with TRBD1. Trimming removed 5 bases from V and 6 bases from J; junction bases left unmatched: 7. The CDR3 spans 14 residues. Germline V lookup: CDR1 LGHNA, CDR2 YSLEER. CDR3 sequence (DNA): TGCGCCAGCAGCGGCAGGGGGCTAGGGGATACGCAGTATTTT. It yields the protein CASSGRGLGDTQYF.

This sequence joins TRBV18 and TRBJ1-1; the D gene is possibly TRBD1 (5 bases). Germline V gene data show CDR1 as KGHSH and CDR2 as LQKENI. CDR3 length equals 16 residues. Trimming took 2 bases from V and 4 from J, leaving 17 bases between them. CDR3 residues: CASSPSNGLGGTEAFF. The CDR3 DNA follows: TGTGCCAGCTCACCATCCAACGGCTTGGGGGGCACTGAAGCTTTCTTT.

This chain uses TRBV7-9 with TRBJ2-1; D is ambiguous. V lost 5 bases to trimming and J lost 9 bases, with 11 bases between them. The CDR3 length is 12 residues. Germline lookup yields CDR1 SEHNR and CDR2 FQNEAQ (reference sequence). The CDR3 spells CASSPQSVEQFF. The CDR3 DNA is TGTGCCAGCAGCCCGCAGTCTGTTGAGCAGTTCTTC.

The CDR3 protein is CASSLTGTGGTEAFF. In nucleotides, the CDR3 is TGCGCCAGCAGCTTAACCGGGACAGGGGGCACTGAAGCTTTCTTT. The V and J genes are TRBV5-1 and TRBJ1-1; 11 nucleotides agree with TRBD1. With 2 bases clipped from V and 4 bases from J, the junction kept 4 bases outside the gene matches. Per germline, CDR1 SGHRS and CDR2 YFSETQ. The CDR3 is made up of 15 amino acids.

The J gene is TRBJ1-2, the V gene TRBV7-2; 8 positions match TRBD1. This CDR3 has 18 amino acids. Germline CDR1 is SGHTA and CDR2 is FQGNSA. Trimming took 3 bases from V and 1 from J; bases not matched to a gene: 13. The CDR3 nucleotides read TGTGCCAGCAGCTTTGATCCGGGACAGGTTACAGATAACTATGGCTACACCTTC. Residues: CASSFDPGQVTDNYGYTF.

This chain uses TRBV18 with TRBJ1-1; D is uncertain. CDR3 length: 17 amino acids. Trimming stripped 5 bases from V and 2 bases from J, with 21 bases between. Germline V lookup: CDR1 KGHSH, CDR2 LQKENI. CDR3 bases: TGTGCCAGCTCATTTGTCGTCCAAACTTCAGGAAACACTGAAGCTTTCTTT. Translating gives CASSFVVQTSGNTEAFF. The whole variable domain, filled in from reference TRBV18 and TRBJ1-1, reads NAGVMQNPRHLVRRRGQEARLRCSPMKGHSHVYWYRQLPEEGLKFMVYLQKENIIDESGMPKERFSAEFPKEGPSILRIQQVVRGDSAAYFCASSFVVQTSGNTEAFFGQGTRLTVV.

V and J are TRBV5-1 and TRBJ1-1; 10 positions agree with TRBD1. The CDR3 totals 18 residues. Unmatched junction bases numbered 16, after V lost 3 bases and J lost 5 bases. In germline, CDR1 is SGHRS, CDR2 YFSETQ. DNA of the CDR3: TGCGCCAGCAGCTGGCGCGCCGGGACAGGGGTCTCAGGGACTGAAGCTTTCTTT. This translates into CASSWRAGTGVSGTEAFF.

This chain links TRBV6-6 with TRBJ1-4, with TRBD1 matching 8 bases. Germline CDR1 is MNHNY and CDR2 is SVGAGI (reference sequence). This CDR3 contains 16 residues. V gave up 6 bases and J gave up 2 bases; unmatched junction bases: 8. In DNA form, the CDR3 reads TGTGCCAGCAGAACCCCCGACAGGGGTACTAATGAAAAACTGTTTTTT. Its translation: CASRTPDRGTNEKLFF.

The chain joins TRBV10-3 to TRBJ1-3; TRBD1 agrees at 7 bases. There are 14 residues in the CDR3. With V trimmed by 6 bases and J by 4 bases, 6 bases remained unmatched. Germline loops: CDR1 ENHRY, CDR2 SYGVKD. The CDR3: CAIRQATGGNTIYF. The CDR3 DNA sequence: TGTGCCATCAGGCAAGCGACAGGGGGAAACACCATATATTTT.

This clone has just one count. The chain couples TRBV27 to TRBJ2-1; D is possibly TRBD1 (6 bases). With 1 base removed from V and 7 bases from J, the gap between germline ends came to 11 bases. Germline loops: CDR1 MNHEY, CDR2 SMNVEV (reference sequence). This CDR3 has 14 amino acids. CDR3 coding DNA: TGTGCCAGCAGTTTATACAGGGTGACAAATGAGCAGTTCTTC. Protein: CASSLYRVTNEQFF.

The J gene is TRBJ1-1, the V gene TRBV7-9; D not resolved. This CDR3 is 15 amino acids long. Germline loops: CDR1 SEHNR, CDR2 FQNEAQ (reference sequence). V lost 1 base and J lost 5, with 14 bases in between. Here the CDR3 DNA reads TGTGCCAGCAGCTTAGACCCCGGGGTTATAACTGAAGCTTTCTTT. This gives the protein CASSLDPGVITEAFF.

V usage is TRBV19 and J usage is TRBJ2-7; D unresolved. The V gene's germline CDR1 is LNHDA and CDR2 SQIVND (reference sequence). Between the trimmed V and J ends, which lost 0 bases and 3 bases, there was a span of 12 bases. This CDR3 region has 15 residues. The CDR3 loop reads CASSIDLGTLYEQYF. CDR3 DNA: TGTGCCAGTAGTATAGATCTAGGTACCCTCTACGAGCAGTACTTC.

The V and J genes are TRBV7-2 and TRBJ2-3; 7 nucleotides match TRBD2. The CDR3 spans 16 residues. Germline assignment: CDR1 SGHTA and CDR2 FQGNSA. The ends lost 2 bases at V and 0 bases at J; junction bases unmatched: 5. CDR3 protein: CASSLLPSGSTDTQYF. DNA for the CDR3: TGTGCCAGCAGCTTATTGCCTAGCGGTAGCACAGATACGCAGTATTTT.

The chain combines TRBV28 with TRBJ1-5; TRBD1 is a possible D gene (5 bases). This CDR3 comprises 13 residues. Germline CDR1 reads MDHEN; CDR2 reads SYDVKM. Trimming removed 7 bases at V and 8 bases at J, with 15 bases between. As DNA, the CDR3 is TGTGCCAGCAAATCAGGGTTTTATGAGCCCCAGCATTTT. As protein: CASKSGFYEPQHF.

The J gene is TRBJ1-3, the V gene TRBV5-6; D uncertain. This CDR3 contains 15 residues. V lost 0 bases to trimming and J lost 0 bases, with 7 bases between them. Germline V CDR1 and CDR2: SGHDT, YYEEEE. DNA for the CDR3: TGTGCCAGCAGCTTGGTCGTGAGCTCTGGAAACACCATATATTTT. Its protein product is CASSLVVSSGNTIYF.

This chain joins TRBV21-1 and TRBJ1-4. TRBV21-1 is a documented pseudogene. CDR3 length: 15 amino acids. CDR3 sequence reads: CASSKGTGREEKLFF. DNA of the CDR3: TGTGCCAGCAGCAAAGGTACAGGGAGGGAAGAAAAACTGTTTTTT.

The chain is built from TRBV7-9 and TRBJ2-2, with TRBD1 as a possible D gene (6 bases). Germline V gene data show CDR1 as SEHNR and CDR2 as FQNEAQ (reference sequence). The V end lost 3 bases, the J end lost 5 bases, and 7 bases lay between the germline ends. The CDR3 loop spans 13 amino acids. CDR3 region: CASSFQGTGELFF. The CDR3 coding sequence is TGTGCCAGCAGCTTTCAGGGGACCGGGGAGCTGTTTTTT.